This T cell receptor beta chain was found in a study of blood T cell repertoires in COVID-19. Study context: T cells, B-cell-depleted T cells, or PBMCs provided the cDNA or gDNA that served as material.

Clones were read by immunoSEQ multiplex PCR, and TCRdb kept only the in-frame ones, dropping some. Here the sample spans roughly 100,000 clones, 80% to 85% being singletons. This clonotype was sampled from a woman of 80 years or more with acute or convalescent COVID-19. Sequenced: peripheral blood.

CDR3 in amino acids: CASSWPSTGELFF. The CDR3 DNA reads TGTGCCAGCAGCTGGCCAAGCACCGGGGAGCTGTTTTTT. The chain joins TRBV7-6 to TRBJ2-2; D call uncertain. This CDR3 comprises 13 residues. Trimming removed 4 bases from V and 4 bases from J, with 7 bases in between. The germline V gene has CDR1 SGHVS and CDR2 FNYEAQ.